These T cell receptor beta chains were read from a single sample in a study of post-analysis software for immune sequencing data. TCRdb reprocessed the PCR reads via MiXCR and lists one record per CDR3 protein. The profile shows around 700,000 distinct CDR3 sequences, around 64% of them singletons. The sample taken for sequencing was blood. Receptors were obtained from a girl aged 2 to 10 with multiple sclerosis. Each CDR3 is given with its conserved first and last residue. The order of the fields is V gene, J gene, D gene, CDR3 protein. D genes are given only for firm matches.

V gene: TRBV24-1; J gene: TRBJ2-1; D gene: .; CDR3 protein: CATSDSGFHSYNEQFF
V gene: TRBV20-1; J gene: TRBJ2-1; D gene: TRBD2; CDR3 protein: CSARVGAGGLTYNEQFF
V gene: TRBV5-8; J gene: TRBJ1-1; D gene: .; CDR3 protein: CASSLGVFGGPTEAFF
V gene: TRBV6-2/TRBV6-3; J gene: TRBJ2-1; D gene: .; CDR3 protein: CASSYSTRAPSYNEQFF
V gene: TRBV3-1; J gene: TRBJ2-5; D gene: .; CDR3 protein: CASSQDWRRSKYNEQYF
V gene: TRBV12-3/TRBV12-4; J gene: TRBJ2-5; D gene: .; CDR3 protein: CASSKPIEEIQYF
V gene: TRBV20-1; J gene: TRBJ2-2; D gene: TRBD2; CDR3 protein: CCAPSGSGTGELFF
V gene: TRBV6-1; J gene: TRBJ2-3; D gene: .; CDR3 protein: CASSQTLTGIVLTDTQYF
V gene: TRBV10-3; J gene: TRBJ2-1; D gene: TRBD1; CDR3 protein: CALRTGASGDEQFF
V gene: TRBV27; J gene: TRBJ2-3; D gene: TRBD2; CDR3 protein: CAPTSGDGPDTQYF
V gene: TRBV5-1; J gene: TRBJ2-6; D gene: .; CDR3 protein: CASSLDRAAPGANVLTF
V gene: TRBV14; J gene: TRBJ2-1; D gene: .; CDR3 protein: CASSQGRGQGNEQFF
V gene: TRBV9; J gene: TRBJ2-1; D gene: .; CDR3 protein: CASSAGNEQFF
V gene: TRBV20-1; J gene: TRBJ2-5; D gene: .; CDR3 protein: CSARAVGQETQYF
V gene: TRBV5-1; J gene: TRBJ2-5; D gene: .; CDR3 protein: CASSLSGEGQETQYF
V gene: TRBV20-1; J gene: TRBJ1-2; D gene: .; CDR3 protein: CSAPENSYTF
V gene: TRBV12-3/TRBV12-4; J gene: TRBJ1-1; D gene: .; CDR3 protein: CASSPRASEAFF
V gene: TRBV6-5; J gene: TRBJ2-1; D gene: TRBD2; CDR3 protein: CASSHPAGTSYNEQFF
V gene: TRBV21-1; J gene: TRBJ2-1; D gene: .; CDR3 protein: CASSKIGGTLYNEQFF
V gene: TRBV9; J gene: TRBJ2-7; D gene: .; CDR3 protein: CASSVDPGKGEQYF
V gene: TRBV5-1; J gene: TRBJ2-1; D gene: TRBD2; CDR3 protein: CASSLDPAGVYNEQFF
V gene: TRBV30; J gene: TRBJ1-2; D gene: .; CDR3 protein: CAWSPSTVRSESYTF
V gene: TRBV6-5; J gene: TRBJ2-2; D gene: .; CDR3 protein: CASSQGALGELFF
V gene: TRBV7-2; J gene: TRBJ2-3; D gene: TRBD2; CDR3 protein: CASSLLGLGDYTDTQYF
V gene: TRBV29-1; J gene: TRBJ1-1; D gene: .; CDR3 protein: CSVGRTENTEAFF
V gene: TRBV7-2; J gene: TRBJ2-3; D gene: TRBD2; CDR3 protein: CASSYLAGGQDTQYF
V gene: TRBV6-1; J gene: TRBJ2-1; D gene: .; CDR3 protein: CASSEGYGEQFF
V gene: TRBV14; J gene: TRBJ2-1; D gene: TRBD2; CDR3 protein: CASSPWASGGVPYNEQFF
V gene: TRBV7-2; J gene: TRBJ2-2; D gene: TRBD2; CDR3 protein: CASSPFRLANGELFF
V gene: TRBV7-8; J gene: TRBJ2-7; D gene: TRBD1; CDR3 protein: CASSLSRGDRASSYEQYF
V gene: TRBV7-9; J gene: TRBJ2-1; D gene: .; CDR3 protein: CASSPTRDGYNEQFF
V gene: TRBV4-2; J gene: TRBJ2-7; D gene: TRBD2; CDR3 protein: CASSQGDSGNYEQYF
V gene: TRBV3-1; J gene: TRBJ1-6; D gene: .; CDR3 protein: CASSQDPGRSPLHF
V gene: TRBV27; J gene: TRBJ2-1; D gene: TRBD1; CDR3 protein: CASSLRQGFALEQFF
V gene: TRBV5-6; J gene: TRBJ2-5; D gene: TRBD2; CDR3 protein: CASSLKLAGQETQYF
V gene: TRBV2; J gene: TRBJ2-1; D gene: TRBD2; CDR3 protein: CASQRERGMNEQFF
V gene: TRBV7-4; J gene: TRBJ1-1; D gene: .; CDR3 protein: CASSSTMNTEAFF
V gene: TRBV5-1; J gene: TRBJ2-7; D gene: .; CDR3 protein: CASSFSPSNRARTYEQYF
V gene: TRBV7-8; J gene: TRBJ2-2; D gene: TRBD1; CDR3 protein: CASSLEGASAGELFF
V gene: TRBV20-1; J gene: TRBJ2-3; D gene: .; CDR3 protein: CSARDFAGGTDTQYF
V gene: TRBV6-5; J gene: TRBJ2-5; D gene: TRBD2; CDR3 protein: CASSYWGLVGETQYF
V gene: TRBV10-3; J gene: TRBJ2-1; D gene: TRBD2; CDR3 protein: CAISESASGENEQFF
V gene: TRBV12-3/TRBV12-4; J gene: TRBJ2-7; D gene: .; CDR3 protein: CASSLRSGSYEQYF
V gene: TRBV29-1; J gene: TRBJ1-2; D gene: TRBD1; CDR3 protein: CSVGVLGQGVSYGYTF
V gene: TRBV7-9; J gene: TRBJ1-2; D gene: TRBD1; CDR3 protein: CASSLPQGANGYTF
V gene: TRBV9; J gene: TRBJ2-2; D gene: .; CDR3 protein: CASSVLKGGFANTGELFF
V gene: TRBV24-1; J gene: TRBJ2-3; D gene: .; CDR3 protein: CATSKETALYSDTQYF
V gene: TRBV9; J gene: TRBJ2-1; D gene: TRBD1; CDR3 protein: CASSGGTGGNNEQFF
V gene: TRBV5-6; J gene: TRBJ2-2; D gene: .; CDR3 protein: CASSSHIYFGDTGELFF
V gene: TRBV14; J gene: TRBJ2-2; D gene: TRBD2; CDR3 protein: CASSRLAGGRDTGELFF
V gene: TRBV5-1; J gene: TRBJ2-3; D gene: .; CDR3 protein: CASSFSARTDTQYF